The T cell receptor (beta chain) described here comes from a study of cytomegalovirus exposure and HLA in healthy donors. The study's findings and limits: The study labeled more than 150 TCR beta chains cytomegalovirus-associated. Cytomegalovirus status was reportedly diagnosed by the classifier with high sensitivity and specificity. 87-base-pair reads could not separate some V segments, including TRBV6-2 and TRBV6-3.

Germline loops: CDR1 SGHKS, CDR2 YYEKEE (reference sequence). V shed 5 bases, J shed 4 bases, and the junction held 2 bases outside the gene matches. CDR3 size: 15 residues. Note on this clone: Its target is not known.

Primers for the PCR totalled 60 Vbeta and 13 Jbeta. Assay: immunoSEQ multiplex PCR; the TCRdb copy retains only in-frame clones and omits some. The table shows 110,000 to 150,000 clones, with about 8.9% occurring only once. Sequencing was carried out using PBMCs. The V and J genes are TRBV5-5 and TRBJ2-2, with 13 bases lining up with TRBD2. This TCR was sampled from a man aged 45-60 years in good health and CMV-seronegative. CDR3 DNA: TGTGCCAGCAGGGGGACTAGCGGGGCCACCGGGGAGCTGTTTTTT. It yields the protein CASRGTSGATGELFF.